The sequence of this T cell receptor beta chain was determined in a study of regulatory T cells in long-lasting Graves disease. Across the study: Graves' patients, diagnosed recently, had received antithyroid drugs under 3 months. Findings of the study overall: Persistent disease samples used TRBV28, TRBJ1-2 and TRBJ2-5 preferentially.

This clonotype was seen more than once but under ten times. Its matching antigen is unknown. Trimming shortened V by 3 bases and J by 4 bases, and 15 bases separated the two germline ends. The germline V gene has CDR1 LNHNV and CDR2 YYDKDF (reference sequence). This CDR3 comprises 16 residues. The time point: newly diagnosed GD, antithyroid drugs for less than 3 months. RNA extracted from PBMCs served as the sequencing template. HTBI primers from iRepertoire and Arm-PCR of CDR3 regions yielded the TCR beta libraries. TCRdb re-called the multiplex PCR reads with MiXCR, one entry per CDR3 protein. The sample includes 420,000 or so distinct CDR3 sequences, over 15% of them seen just once. This sample was shared with a second study, whose subject was T cells in Graves' hyperthyroidism and ophthalmopathy. That source notes: An initial round of RT-PCR targeting the TCR CDR3 relied on the HTBI primer set. Model predictions of ophthalmopathy came a median approximately 6 months before onset.

This sequence originates from a young woman with Graves disease. The sequencing used peripheral blood mononuclear cells (PBMCs), collected at new diagnosis, from a patient treated with antithyroid drugs. The V call is TRBV15, the J call TRBJ2-2; D may be TRBD2 (6 bases). The CDR3: CATSSGVAETTGELFF. CDR3 coding DNA: TGTGCCACCAGCAGTGGGGTAGCGGAGACCACCGGGGAGCTGTTTTTT.